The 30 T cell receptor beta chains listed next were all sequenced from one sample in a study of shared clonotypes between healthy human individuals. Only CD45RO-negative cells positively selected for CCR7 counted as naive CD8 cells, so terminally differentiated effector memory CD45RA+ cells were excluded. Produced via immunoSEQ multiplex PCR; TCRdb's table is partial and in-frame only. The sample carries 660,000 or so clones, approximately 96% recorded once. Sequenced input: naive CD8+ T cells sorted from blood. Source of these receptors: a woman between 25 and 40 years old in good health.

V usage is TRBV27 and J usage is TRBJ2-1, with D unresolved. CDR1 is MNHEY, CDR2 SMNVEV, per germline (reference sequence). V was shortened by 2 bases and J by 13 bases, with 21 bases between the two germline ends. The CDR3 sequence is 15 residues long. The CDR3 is CASSLRQSQDGNQFF. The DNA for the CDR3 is TGTGCCAGCAGTTTAAGGCAGTCTCAGGATGGCAATCAGTTCTTC.

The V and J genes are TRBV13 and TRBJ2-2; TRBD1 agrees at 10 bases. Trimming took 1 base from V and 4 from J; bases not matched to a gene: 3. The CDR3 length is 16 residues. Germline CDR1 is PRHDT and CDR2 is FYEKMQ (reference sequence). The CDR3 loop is CASSLERTGGTGELFF. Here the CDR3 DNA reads TGTGCCAGCAGCTTAGAACGGACAGGGGGCACCGGGGAGCTGTTTTTT. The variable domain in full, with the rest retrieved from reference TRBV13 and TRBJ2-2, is AAGVIQSPRHLIKEKRETATLKCYPIPRHDTVYWYQQGPGQDPQFLISFYEKMQSDKGSIPDRFSAQQFSDYHSELNMSSLELGDSALYFCASSLERTGGTGELFFGEGSRLTVL.

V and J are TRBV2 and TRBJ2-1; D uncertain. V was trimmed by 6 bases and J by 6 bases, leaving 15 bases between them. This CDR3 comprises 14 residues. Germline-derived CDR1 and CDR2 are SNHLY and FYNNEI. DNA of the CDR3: TGTGCCAGCAGGGGGTCTGGCGGCGGCAATGAGCAGTTCTTC. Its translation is CASRGSGGGNEQFF.

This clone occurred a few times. The CDR3 spells CASTAGDEKLFF. CDR3 DNA: TGTGCCAGCACCGCTGGTGATGAAAAACTGTTTTTT. This sequence joins TRBV25-1 and TRBJ1-4, with no clear D. Trimming shortened V by 7 bases and J by 6 bases, and 9 bases separated the two germline ends. Germline loops: CDR1 MGHDK, CDR2 SYGVNS. The CDR3 is 12 residues long.

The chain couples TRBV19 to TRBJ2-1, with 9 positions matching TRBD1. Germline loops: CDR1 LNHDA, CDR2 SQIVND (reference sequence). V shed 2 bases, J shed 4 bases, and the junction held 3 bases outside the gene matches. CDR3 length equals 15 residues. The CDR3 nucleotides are TGTGCCAGTAGTATATTTGGGACAGGGTACAATGAGCAGTTCTTC. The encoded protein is CASSIFGTGYNEQFF. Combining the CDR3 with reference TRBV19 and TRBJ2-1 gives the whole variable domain DGGITQSPKYLFRKEGQNVTLSCEQNLNHDAMYWYRQDPGQGLRLIYYSQIVNDFQKGDIAEGYSVSREKKESFPLTVTSAQKNPTAFYLCASSIFGTGYNEQFFGPGTRLTVL.

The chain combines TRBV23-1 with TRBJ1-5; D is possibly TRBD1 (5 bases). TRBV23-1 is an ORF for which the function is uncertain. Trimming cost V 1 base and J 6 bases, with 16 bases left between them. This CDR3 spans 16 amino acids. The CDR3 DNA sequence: TGCGCCAGCAGTCAATGGGAAGGATTGAGGGGTCAGCCCCAGCATTTT. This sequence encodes CASSQWEGLRGQPQHF.

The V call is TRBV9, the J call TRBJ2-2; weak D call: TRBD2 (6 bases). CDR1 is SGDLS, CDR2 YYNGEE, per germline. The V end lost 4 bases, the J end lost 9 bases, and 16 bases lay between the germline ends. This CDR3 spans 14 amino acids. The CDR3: CASSPPGVRRELFF. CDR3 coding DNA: TGTGCCAGCAGCCCCCCGGGGGTTCGGCGGGAGCTGTTTTTT.

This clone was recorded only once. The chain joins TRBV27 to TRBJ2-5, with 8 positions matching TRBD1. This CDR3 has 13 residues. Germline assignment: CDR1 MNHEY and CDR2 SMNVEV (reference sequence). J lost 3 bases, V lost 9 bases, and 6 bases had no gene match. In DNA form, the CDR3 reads TGTGCCAGTAAAGGACAGGGAGAAGAGACCCAGTACTTC. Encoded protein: CASKGQGEETQYF.

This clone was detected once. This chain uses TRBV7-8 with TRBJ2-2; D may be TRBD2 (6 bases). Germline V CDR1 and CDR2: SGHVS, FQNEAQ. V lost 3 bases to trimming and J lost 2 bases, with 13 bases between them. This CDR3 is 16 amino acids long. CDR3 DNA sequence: TGTGCCAGCAGCTTCTTGGGACTGGGTAACACCGGGGAGCTGTTTTTT. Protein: CASSFLGLGNTGELFF.

CDR3 sequence reads: CASSLGAGGSSDEQFF. The CDR3 DNA sequence: TGTGCCAGCAGCTTAGGGGCCGGGGGTTCTAGCGATGAGCAGTTCTTC. The chain joins TRBV11-2 to TRBJ2-1, with D possibly TRBD2 on 6 matching bases. The germline gives CDR1 SGHAT, CDR2 FQNNGV. This CDR3 is built from 16 residues. Trimming took 1 base from V and 8 from J, leaving 18 bases between them.

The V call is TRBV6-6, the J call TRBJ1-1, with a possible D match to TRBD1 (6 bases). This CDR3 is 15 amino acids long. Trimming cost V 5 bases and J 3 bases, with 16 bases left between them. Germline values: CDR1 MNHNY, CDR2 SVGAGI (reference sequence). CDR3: CASSNTQGAYTEAFF. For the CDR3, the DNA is TGTGCCAGCAGTAACACACAGGGCGCGTACACTGAAGCTTTCTTT.

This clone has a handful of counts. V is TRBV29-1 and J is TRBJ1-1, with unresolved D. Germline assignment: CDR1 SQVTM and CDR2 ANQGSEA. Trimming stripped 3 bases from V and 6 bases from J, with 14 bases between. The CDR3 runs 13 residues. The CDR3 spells CSVDFLITAEAFF. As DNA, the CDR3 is TGCAGCGTTGACTTCCTGATAACAGCTGAAGCTTTCTTT.

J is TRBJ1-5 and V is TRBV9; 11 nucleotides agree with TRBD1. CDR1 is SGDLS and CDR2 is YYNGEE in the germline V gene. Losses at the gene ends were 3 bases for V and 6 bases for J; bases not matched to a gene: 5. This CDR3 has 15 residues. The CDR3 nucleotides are TGTGCCAGCAGCGCCGGACAGGGGGCCGGTCAGCCCCAGCATTTT. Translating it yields CASSAGQGAGQPQHF. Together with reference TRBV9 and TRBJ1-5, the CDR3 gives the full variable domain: DSGVTQTPKHLITATGQRVTLRCSPRSGDLSVYWYQQSLDQGLQFLIQYYNGEERAKGNILERFSAQQFPDLHSELNLSSLELGDSALYFCASSAGQGAGQPQHFGDGTRLSIL.

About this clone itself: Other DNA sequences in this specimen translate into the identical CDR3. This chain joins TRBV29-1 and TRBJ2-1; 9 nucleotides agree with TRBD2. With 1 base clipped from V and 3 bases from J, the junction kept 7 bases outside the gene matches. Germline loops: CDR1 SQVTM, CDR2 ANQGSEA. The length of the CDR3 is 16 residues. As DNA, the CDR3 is TGCAGCGTTGAAGGAGTGCGGGAGGGCAGCTACAATGAGCAGTTCTTC. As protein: CSVEGVREGSYNEQFF.

The CDR3 nucleotides read TGTGCCATCAGTGAGCCGGGACAGGGACGTTCAAACTATGGCTACACCTTC. This translates into CAISEPGQGRSNYGYTF. This chain connects TRBV10-3 to TRBJ1-2; 9 bases are shared with TRBD1. The V gene end was trimmed by 2 bases and the J gene end by 2 bases; junction bases not matched to a gene: 9. Per the germline V gene, CDR1 is ENHRY and CDR2 is SYGVKD. This CDR3 contains 17 residues.

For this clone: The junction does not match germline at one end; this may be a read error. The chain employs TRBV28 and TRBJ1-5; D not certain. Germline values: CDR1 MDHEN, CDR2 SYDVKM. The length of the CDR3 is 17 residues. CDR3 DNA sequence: TGTGTCAGCACCCTAGCGGGGTTCTCTCCTAGCAATCAGCCCCAGCATTTT. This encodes CVSTLAGFSPSNQPQHF.

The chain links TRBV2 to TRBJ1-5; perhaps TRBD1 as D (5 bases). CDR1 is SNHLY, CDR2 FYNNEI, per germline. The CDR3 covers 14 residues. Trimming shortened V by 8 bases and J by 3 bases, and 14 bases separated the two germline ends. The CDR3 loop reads CASSDGGTNQPQHF. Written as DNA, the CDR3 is TGTGCCAGCTCTGATGGGGGTACCAATCAGCCCCAGCATTTT.

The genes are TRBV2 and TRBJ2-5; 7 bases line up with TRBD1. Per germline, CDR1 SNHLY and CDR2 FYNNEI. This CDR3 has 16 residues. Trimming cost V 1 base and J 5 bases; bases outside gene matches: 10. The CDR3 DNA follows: TGTGCCAGCAGTGAAGAGAGGACAGGTCGTCGGGAGACCCAGTACTTC. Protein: CASSEERTGRRETQYF.

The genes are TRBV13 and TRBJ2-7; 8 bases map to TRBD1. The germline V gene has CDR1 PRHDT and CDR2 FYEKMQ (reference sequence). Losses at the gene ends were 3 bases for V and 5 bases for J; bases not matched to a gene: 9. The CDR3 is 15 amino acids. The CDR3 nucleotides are TGTGCCAGCAGCTTTTCAAGGACAGGGTCGAACGAGCAGTACTTC. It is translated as CASSFSRTGSNEQYF. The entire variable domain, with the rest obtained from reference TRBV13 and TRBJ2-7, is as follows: AAGVIQSPRHLIKEKRETATLKCYPIPRHDTVYWYQQGPGQDPQFLISFYEKMQSDKGSIPDRFSAQQFSDYHSELNMSSLELGDSALYFCASSFSRTGSNEQYFGPGTRLTVT.

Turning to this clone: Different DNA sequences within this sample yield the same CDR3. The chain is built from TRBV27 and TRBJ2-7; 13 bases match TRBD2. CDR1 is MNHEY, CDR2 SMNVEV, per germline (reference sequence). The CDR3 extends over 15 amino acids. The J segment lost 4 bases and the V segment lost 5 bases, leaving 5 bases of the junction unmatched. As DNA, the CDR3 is TGTGCCAGCAGTCGTGGGACTAGCGGGACTTACGAGCAGTACTTC. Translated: CASSRGTSGTYEQYF.

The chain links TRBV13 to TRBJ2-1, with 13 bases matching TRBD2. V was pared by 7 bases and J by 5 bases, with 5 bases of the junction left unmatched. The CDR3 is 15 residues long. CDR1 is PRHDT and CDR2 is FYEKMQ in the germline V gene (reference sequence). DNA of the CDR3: TGTGCCAGCATCTACGGGACTAGCGGGAACAATGAGCAGTTCTTC. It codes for CASIYGTSGNNEQFF.

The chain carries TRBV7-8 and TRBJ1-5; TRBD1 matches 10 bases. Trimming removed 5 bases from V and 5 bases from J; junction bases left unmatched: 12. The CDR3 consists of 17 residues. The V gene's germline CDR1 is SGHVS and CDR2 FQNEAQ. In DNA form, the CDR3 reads TGTGCCAGCAGCCTGGGACAGGGGATAGCAGGGCATCAGCCCCAGCATTTT. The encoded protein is CASSLGQGIAGHQPQHF.

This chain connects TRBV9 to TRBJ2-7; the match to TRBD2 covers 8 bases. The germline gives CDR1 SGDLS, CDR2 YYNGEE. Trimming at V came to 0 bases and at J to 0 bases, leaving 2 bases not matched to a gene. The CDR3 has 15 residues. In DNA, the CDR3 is TGTGCCAGCAGCGTAGCGGGAGGGAGCTCCTACGAGCAGTACTTC. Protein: CASSVAGGSSYEQYF.

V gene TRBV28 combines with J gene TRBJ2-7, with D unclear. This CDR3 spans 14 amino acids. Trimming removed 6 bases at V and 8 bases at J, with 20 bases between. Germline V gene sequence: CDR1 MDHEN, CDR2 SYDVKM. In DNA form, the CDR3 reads TGTGCCAGCAGCATTGACACGGGTCTCCCCCAGCAGTACTTC. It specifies CASSIDTGLPQQYF.

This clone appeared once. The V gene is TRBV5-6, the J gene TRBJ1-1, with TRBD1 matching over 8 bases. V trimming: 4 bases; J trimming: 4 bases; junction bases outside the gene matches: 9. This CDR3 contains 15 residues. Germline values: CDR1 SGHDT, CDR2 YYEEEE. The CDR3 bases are TGTGCCAGCAGCGAGAGGACAGGGCTCTTCACTGAAGCTTTCTTT. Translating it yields CASSERTGLFTEAFF.

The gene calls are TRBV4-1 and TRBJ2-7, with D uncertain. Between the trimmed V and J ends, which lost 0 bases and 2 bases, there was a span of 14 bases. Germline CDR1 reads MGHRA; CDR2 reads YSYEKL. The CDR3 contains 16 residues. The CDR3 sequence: CASSQELRSAAYEQYF. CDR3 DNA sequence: TGCGCCAGCAGCCAAGAATTGAGGTCAGCAGCCTACGAGCAGTACTTC.

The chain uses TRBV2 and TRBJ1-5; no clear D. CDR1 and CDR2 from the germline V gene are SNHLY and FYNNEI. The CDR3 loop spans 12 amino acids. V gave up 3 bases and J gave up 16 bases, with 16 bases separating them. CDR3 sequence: CASSDSIGSSHF. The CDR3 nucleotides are TGTGCCAGCAGTGACTCGATTGGGAGCTCCCATTTT.

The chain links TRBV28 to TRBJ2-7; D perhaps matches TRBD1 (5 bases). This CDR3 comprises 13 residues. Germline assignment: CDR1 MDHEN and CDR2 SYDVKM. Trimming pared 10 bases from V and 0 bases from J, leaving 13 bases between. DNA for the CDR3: TGTGCCACCCGACAGACGGTCTCCTACGAGCAGTACTTC. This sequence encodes CATRQTVSYEQYF.

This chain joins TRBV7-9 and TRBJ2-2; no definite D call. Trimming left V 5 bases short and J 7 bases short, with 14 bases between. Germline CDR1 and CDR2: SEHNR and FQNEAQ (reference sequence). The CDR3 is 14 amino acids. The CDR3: CASSPPTVGGELFF. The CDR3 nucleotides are TGTGCCAGCAGCCCCCCCACGGTGGGCGGGGAGCTGTTTTTT.

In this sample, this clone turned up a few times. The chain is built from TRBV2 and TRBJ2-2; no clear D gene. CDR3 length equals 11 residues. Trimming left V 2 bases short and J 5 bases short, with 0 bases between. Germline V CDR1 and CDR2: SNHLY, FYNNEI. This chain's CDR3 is CASSETGELFF. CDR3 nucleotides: TGTGCCAGCAGTGAAACCGGGGAGCTGTTTTTT.